The 23 T cell receptor beta chains in this list originate from one sample, sequenced in a study of T-cell reconstitution after alpha-beta-depleted transplantation in children. The TCRbeta library was prepared with unique molecular identifiers. TCRdb independently ran MiXCR on the PCR reads; one entry per CDR3 protein. Among 350,000 to 400,000 distinct CDR3 sequences listed, about 20% were seen once. The source was PBMCs from the stem cell graft donor, collected from the stem cell graft. These receptor sequences come from a human donor who donated a stem cell graft to a child with acute myeloid leukemia.

This clonotype was detected only a few times. This chain joins TRBV12-3 or TRBV12-4 and TRBJ2-7; TRBD1 agrees at 8 bases. V trimming: 8 bases; J trimming: 2 bases; junction bases outside the gene matches: 11. There are 15 residues in the CDR3. The CDR3 DNA reads TGTGCCAGCGGAAATATCGGGACAGGCACCTACGAGCAGTACTTC. Amino acids: CASGNIGTGTYEQYF.

This clonotype was counted between two and nine times. The V call is TRBV4-2, the J call TRBJ2-7; the match to TRBD2 covers 10 bases. CDR1 is LGHNA, CDR2 YNFKEQ, per germline. The CDR3 is 17 residues long. With 1 base clipped from V and 2 bases from J, the junction kept 8 bases outside the gene matches. The DNA for the CDR3 is TGTGCCAGCAGCCAAGCTTCCGGGACTAGCGAGGCCTACGAGCAGTACTTC. Translation gives CASSQASGTSEAYEQYF.

This rearrangement joins TRBV7-9 to TRBJ2-7, with D tentatively TRBD1 or TRBD2 (5 bases each). The germline V gene has CDR1 SEHNR and CDR2 FQNEAQ (reference sequence). The length of the CDR3 is 17 residues. V lost 0 bases and J 2 bases, leaving 17 bases between the germline ends. CDR3 sequence (DNA): TGTGCCAGCAGCTTAGCGAGGGGAGCTAGCCCGACCTACGAGCAGTACTTC. It is translated as CASSLARGASPTYEQYF. The full variable domain, rest sourced from reference TRBV7-9 and TRBJ2-7, is DTGVSQNPRHKITKRGQNVTFRCDPISEHNRLYWYRQTLGQGPEFLTYFQNEAQLEKSRLLSDRFSAERPKGSFSTLEIQRTEQGDSAMYLCASSLARGASPTYEQYFGPGTRLTVT.

In its sample, this clonotype was seen a few times. The chain has TRBV29-1 and TRBJ2-7; 9 bases are shared with TRBD1. The CDR3 is made up of 14 amino acids. Losses at the gene ends were 1 base for V and 2 bases for J; bases not matched to a gene: 3. Germline V gives CDR1 SQVTM, CDR2 ANQGSEA. The CDR3 DNA sequence: TGCAGCGTTGAAGGGGGACAGGGCCCCTACGAGCAGTACTTC. Amino acid sequence: CSVEGGQGPYEQYF.

The chain employs TRBV28 and TRBJ1-2, with TRBD1 matching 7 bases. Germline loops: CDR1 MDHEN, CDR2 SYDVKM. Trimming at V came to 5 bases and at J to 0 bases, leaving 6 bases not matched to a gene. This CDR3 has 15 residues. CDR3 DNA sequence: TGTGCCAGCAGTACTCTGGACAGGTCTAACTATGGCTACACCTTC. Its protein is CASSTLDRSNYGYTF.

The rearrangement uses TRBV12-3 or TRBV12-4 and TRBJ1-2; D not certain. The germline V and J ends were trimmed by 1 base and 0 bases, with 6 bases remaining between them. CDR3 length: 14 residues. The CDR3, as DNA: TGTGCCAGCAGTTTAGAAGCTCCTAACTATGGCTACACCTTC. Translation gives CASSLEAPNYGYTF.

CDR3 residues: CASSLGAREWQFF. DNA of the CDR3: TGTGCCAGCAGCTTAGGGGCGCGGGAGTGGCAGTTCTTC. The chain is built from TRBV7-3 and TRBJ2-1, with 7 bases fitting TRBD2. Looked up from germline, CDR1 is SGHTA and CDR2 is FQGTGA. The length of the CDR3 is 13 residues. The V gene end was trimmed by 2 bases and the J gene end by 12 bases; junction bases not matched to a gene: 7.

At least ten counts were recorded for this clonotype. The chain joins TRBV27 to TRBJ2-7, with TRBD2 as a possible D gene (5 bases). The CDR3 has 13 amino acids. CDR1 and CDR2 from the germline V gene are MNHEY and SMNVEV (reference sequence). Trimming pared 4 bases from V and 2 bases from J, leaving 9 bases between. The CDR3 here is CASSYGVTYEQYF. CDR3 bases: TGTGCCAGCAGTTACGGGGTTACCTACGAGCAGTACTTC.

J is TRBJ2-3 and V is TRBV24-1, with 10 bases that match TRBD1. The CDR3 has 15 amino acids. Germline assignment: CDR1 KGHDR and CDR2 SFDVKD. The ends lost 5 bases at V and 4 bases at J; junction bases unmatched: 5. In DNA, the CDR3 is TGTGCCACCAGTGCCCCGGGACAGGGGTCAGATACGCAGTATTTT. Translation: CATSAPGQGSDTQYF.

This clonotype was observed a handful of times. The chain uses TRBV12-3 or TRBV12-4 and TRBJ2-5; perhaps TRBD2 as D (6 bases). This CDR3 has 17 amino acids. V lost 7 bases and J 5 bases, leaving 26 bases between the germline ends. The CDR3 here is CASTLSRGGIFQETQYF. CDR3 in DNA: TGTGCCAGCACTCTGTCCCGGGGAGGTATCTTCCAGGAGACCCAGTACTTC.

The J gene is TRBJ2-1, the V gene TRBV25-1; 7 nucleotides agree with TRBD2. The V and J ends lost 1 base and 5 bases, in that order; junction bases with no gene match: 8. The CDR3 loop spans 16 amino acids. Germline V gene lookup returns CDR1 MGHDK and CDR2 SYGVNS. The DNA for the CDR3 is TGTGCCAGCAGTGAATTTAGGCTAGCGGCAAACAATGAGCAGTTCTTC. It codes for CASSEFRLAANNEQFF. The complete variable domain, with remaining parts taken from reference TRBV25-1 and TRBJ2-1, reads EADIYQTPRYLVIGTGKKITLECSQTMGHDKMYWYQQDPGMELHLIHYSYGVNSTEKGDLSSESTVSRIRTEHFPLTLESARPSHTSQYLCASSEFRLAANNEQFFGPGTRLTVL.

The table lists this clonotype with many counts. The chain recombines TRBV28 with TRBJ2-3, with D possibly being TRBD2 (6 bases). V shed 7 bases and J shed 5 bases, with 13 bases lying between them. Germline V CDR1 and CDR2: MDHEN, SYDVKM. The CDR3 runs to 13 residues. The chain's CDR3 is CASTVGGKDTQYF. The CDR3 DNA is TGTGCCAGCACTGTAGGAGGGAAAGATACGCAGTATTTT.

J is TRBJ2-3 and V is TRBV20-1, with D perhaps matching TRBD1 (5 bases). V was pared by 3 bases and J by 2 bases, with 18 bases between. Germline loops: CDR1 DFQATT, CDR2 SNEGSKA (reference sequence). The CDR3 spans 16 residues. The CDR3 nucleotides are TGCAGTGCTAGCGACAGAATAGGGGTTCCCACAGATACGCAGTATTTT. This codes for CSASDRIGVPTDTQYF.

The chain uses TRBV2 and TRBJ2-3, with D perhaps being TRBD1 or TRBD2 (5 bases each). The CDR3 consists of 13 residues. Germline V gives CDR1 SNHLY, CDR2 FYNNEI. V lost 8 bases, J lost 2 bases, and 11 bases lay in between. The CDR3 DNA is TGTGCCAGCGTTTGGGGGACCACAGATACGCAGTATTTT. Translated: CASVWGTTDTQYF. Supplemented by reference TRBV2 and TRBJ2-3, the full variable domain reads EPEVTQTPSHQVTQMGQEVILRCVPISNHLYFYWYRQILGQKVEFLVSFYNNEISEKSEIFDDQFSVERPDGSNFTLKIRSTKLEDSAMYFCASVWGTTDTQYFGPGTRLTVL.

The chain is built from TRBV12-3 or TRBV12-4 and TRBJ2-7; 13 nucleotides match TRBD2. V lost 5 bases and J lost 5; bases outside the gene matches: 6. The CDR3 runs to 15 residues. The CDR3 DNA sequence: TGTGCCAGCAGTGAGCCGGGACTAGCGGGGAACGAGCAGTACTTC. It yields the protein CASSEPGLAGNEQYF.

This clonotype was detected many times. This chain links TRBV9 with TRBJ2-1; 10 bases fit TRBD2. The CDR3 runs 15 residues. J was trimmed by 4 bases and V by 0 bases; bases with no gene match: 1. CDR1 SGDLS and CDR2 YYNGEE come from the germline V gene. The CDR3 DNA sequence: TGTGCCAGCAGCGTAGGGACTAGCGGTTACAATGAGCAGTTCTTC. It yields the protein CASSVGTSGYNEQFF.

This clonotype was observed at least ten times. This chain uses TRBV29-1 with TRBJ2-7, with 8 bases lining up with TRBD2. After removal of 5 bases from V and 3 bases from J, the junction contained 6 bases not matched to a gene. This CDR3 contains 13 residues. Looked up from germline, CDR1 is SQVTM and CDR2 is ANQGSEA. Here the CDR3 DNA reads TGCAGCGTTCAAGCGGGAGATCACTACGAGCAGTACTTC. Protein sequence: CSVQAGDHYEQYF.

The chain has TRBV12-3 or TRBV12-4 and TRBJ2-2; D gene unclear. The CDR3 is 13 residues long. Trimming cost V 3 bases and J 3 bases, with 5 bases left between them. The CDR3 reads CASSFSDTGELFF. DNA for the CDR3: TGTGCCAGCAGTTTTTCAGACACCGGGGAGCTGTTTTTT.

This clonotype was seen many times. V usage is TRBV7-2 and J usage is TRBJ2-5, with unresolved D. V lost 2 bases, J lost 4 bases, and 2 bases lay in between. Germline values: CDR1 SGHTA, CDR2 FQGNSA. The CDR3 totals 11 residues. CDR3 in DNA: TGTGCCAGCAGCTTACTAGAGACCCAGTACTTC. It encodes CASSLLETQYF.

This clonotype has a handful of counts. This sequence joins TRBV5-1 and TRBJ2-7; the D gene is possibly TRBD1 (6 bases). Germline V gene lookup returns CDR1 SGHRS and CDR2 YFSETQ. V lost 4 bases to trimming and J lost 6 bases, with 20 bases between them. This CDR3 contains 15 residues. CDR3 protein: CASSTHSGAGPEQYF. The CDR3 DNA follows: TGCGCCAGCAGCACGCACTCAGGGGCTGGCCCCGAGCAGTACTTC.

This clonotype was seen a handful of times. This sequence joins TRBV4-1 and TRBJ2-5; 9 nucleotides match TRBD2. Trimming took 4 bases from V and 0 from J; bases not matched to a gene: 3. Germline V gives CDR1 MGHRA, CDR2 YSYEKL. This CDR3 comprises 15 residues. CDR3 region: CASSPTSGHQETQYF. As DNA, the CDR3 is TGCGCCAGCAGCCCGACTAGCGGACACCAAGAGACCCAGTACTTC.

V gene TRBV20-1 combines with J gene TRBJ2-7, with 7 positions matching TRBD1. This CDR3 contains 16 residues. Losses at the gene ends were 2 bases for V and 3 bases for J; bases not matched to a gene: 13. In germline, CDR1 is DFQATT, CDR2 SNEGSKA (reference sequence). The chain's CDR3 is CSARKGLEGGGYEQYF. The CDR3 DNA is TGCAGTGCTAGAAAGGGGTTGGAAGGGGGCGGCTACGAGCAGTACTTC.

V gene TRBV7-2 combines with J gene TRBJ2-1; 8 bases match TRBD2. Germline V gene lookup returns CDR1 SGHTA and CDR2 FQGNSA. The CDR3 loop spans 15 amino acids. Trimming cost V 3 bases and J 2 bases; bases outside gene matches: 3. CDR3 nucleotides: TGTGCCAGCAGCTTTAGCGGGGTACCCTACAATGAGCAGTTCTTC. As protein: CASSFSGVPYNEQFF.